These 11 T cell receptor beta chains were sequenced from one sample in a study of blood T cell repertoires in COVID-19. Profiling relied on immunoSEQ multiplex PCR, and the TCRdb table lists in-frame clones only, not all of them. Of approximately 500,000 clones listed, approximately 85% are singletons. The specimen was peripheral blood. The receptor set was obtained from a human donor in a cohort sampled during active COVID-19.

This clone has just a few counts. At the DNA level, this CDR3 is encoded by other sequences in the same sample as well. The rearrangement uses TRBV5-1 and TRBJ1-1; D call uncertain. V dropped 0 bases and J dropped 1 base, with 7 bases sitting between them. This CDR3 region has 14 residues. Germline V CDR1 and CDR2: SGHRS, YFSETQ. CDR3 DNA sequence: TGCGCCAGCAGCTTGGAAATAGCGAACACTGAAGCTTTCTTT. It encodes CASSLEIANTEAFF.

The chain uses TRBV5-1 and TRBJ1-2; no clear D gene. Germline CDR1 reads SGHRS; CDR2 reads YFSETQ. V dropped 4 bases and J dropped 5 bases, with 18 bases sitting between them. The CDR3 contains 15 residues. In DNA form, the CDR3 reads TGCGCCAGCAGCAAGGGAGGATTCGACGGGTATGGCTACACCTTC. It is translated as CASSKGGFDGYGYTF.

This clone was counted a few times. The V call is TRBV6-6, the J call TRBJ1-6; D remains ambiguous. Deletions cut 6 bases from V and 0 bases from J, with 18 bases between. This CDR3 has 18 residues. Per the germline V gene, CDR1 is MNHNY and CDR2 is SVGAGI (reference sequence). In DNA, the CDR3 is TGTGCCAGCAGCCGAGACGTGGGCGCGGGCTCCTATAATTCACCCCTCCACTTT. Encoded protein: CASSRDVGAGSYNSPLHF.

This chain joins TRBV19 and TRBJ1-5; 7 bases are shared with TRBD1. The CDR3 spans 13 residues. Germline V gives CDR1 LNHDA, CDR2 SQIVND (reference sequence). The V gene end was trimmed by 8 bases and the J gene end by 3 bases; junction bases not matched to a gene: 4. The DNA for the CDR3 is TGTGCCAGTCCGACAGGGTACAATCAGCCCCAGCATTTT. As protein: CASPTGYNQPQHF. Full variable domain (rest looked up from reference TRBV19 and TRBJ1-5): DGGITQSPKYLFRKEGQNVTLSCEQNLNHDAMYWYRQDPGQGLRLIYYSQIVNDFQKGDIAEGYSVSREKKESFPLTVTSAQKNPTAFYLCASPTGYNQPQHFGDGTRLSIL.

The chain uses TRBV5-8 and TRBJ2-3; D is possibly TRBD2 (5 bases). The CDR3 extends over 14 amino acids. V shed 3 bases and J shed 8 bases, with 16 bases lying between them. Germline V lookup: CDR1 SGHTS, CDR2 YDEGEE. CDR3 coding DNA: TGTGCCAGCAGCTCCCACCCAGCCGAGGGTACGCAGTATTTT. It yields the protein CASSSHPAEGTQYF.

V usage is TRBV7-3 and J usage is TRBJ2-7; 9 nucleotides match TRBD1. Germline V lookup: CDR1 SGHTA, CDR2 FQGTGA. The CDR3 sequence is 15 residues long. The junction had 3 bases not matched to a gene; V was cut back by 0 bases and J by 3 bases. CDR3 in DNA: TGTGCCAGCAGCTTAACGGGGACAGGGAACTACGAGCAGTACTTC. It specifies CASSLTGTGNYEQYF.

This clone appeared a single time. The V call is TRBV27, the J call TRBJ1-6; TRBD1 matches 7 bases. CDR1 is MNHEY and CDR2 is SMNVEV in the germline V gene (reference sequence). J lost 4 bases, V lost 7 bases, and 10 bases had no gene match. The CDR3 consists of 16 residues. The CDR3 sequence: CASTLTGSPYNSPLHF. The DNA for the CDR3 is TGTGCCAGCACCTTGACAGGGAGTCCGTATAATTCACCCCTCCACTTT.

The rearrangement uses TRBV18 and TRBJ1-2; no reliable D call. CDR1 and CDR2 (germline): KGHSH, LQKENI. CDR3 length: 14 amino acids. V lost 2 bases and J lost 3, with 10 bases in between. The CDR3 here is CASSPSPTDYGYTF. CDR3 nucleotide sequence: TGTGCCAGCTCACCAAGTCCCACGGACTATGGCTACACCTTC.

The J gene is TRBJ1-2, the V gene TRBV19; TRBD1 matches 7 bases. This CDR3 is 15 amino acids long. The junction had 12 bases not matched to a gene; V was cut back by 3 bases and J by 8 bases. Germline values: CDR1 LNHDA, CDR2 SQIVND (reference sequence). The CDR3 is CASSIGNRGAGGYTF. The DNA for the CDR3 is TGTGCCAGTAGTATTGGGAACAGGGGCGCAGGAGGCTACACCTTC.

The chain has TRBV24-1 and TRBJ2-3, with a tentative D call TRBD2 (7 bases). Deletions cut 3 bases from V and 6 bases from J, with 18 bases between. The CDR3 is 16 amino acids. Germline V gene lookup returns CDR1 KGHDR and CDR2 SFDVKD. CDR3 region: CATSDRGGGPLDTQYF. For the CDR3, the DNA is TGTGCCACCAGTGATAGGGGGGGAGGGCCCCTCGATACGCAGTATTTT.

The chain has TRBV19 and TRBJ2-1; 11 bases fit TRBD1. With 10 bases clipped from V and 8 bases from J, the junction kept 7 bases outside the gene matches. The CDR3 has 13 amino acids. CDR1 is LNHDA and CDR2 is SQIVND in the germline V gene (reference sequence). Written as DNA, the CDR3 is TGTGCCACCCGGGACAGGGGGGTCGATGAGCAGTTCTTC. It encodes CATRDRGVDEQFF.